The rows below give T cell receptor beta chains drawn from one sample of a study of blood T cell repertoires in COVID-19. TCRdb keeps only in-frame clones here, not all; method: immunoSEQ multiplex PCR. Of 140,000 to 150,000 clones listed, 70% to 90% were seen once; the top ten hold about 3.2%. What was sequenced was peripheral blood. The receptor set was obtained from a woman in her forties with active or convalescent COVID-19. The conserved cysteine and the conserved F or W are not part of the CDR3 here. Each record gives: CDR3 protein, V gene.

CDR3aa: ASDQGSDYGYT
v_gene: TRBV2

CDR3aa: ASSWGQGSSYEQY
v_gene: TRBV19

CDR3aa: ASSTTRDRGMTEAF
v_gene: TRBV19

CDR3aa: ASSATITGEAF
v_gene: TRBV28

CDR3aa: ASSLGTGFYTEAF
v_gene: TRBV11-2

CDR3aa: ASSFGSYEQY
v_gene: TRBV13

CDR3aa: ASSGGGGSANVLT
v_gene: TRBV9

CDR3aa: ASRLNRGRPYGYT
v_gene: TRBV21-1

CDR3aa: ASSPTGSGNTIY
v_gene: TRBV5-1

CDR3aa: ASSFPFIYLYEKLF
v_gene: TRBV2

CDR3aa: ASSLGRNQPQH
v_gene: TRBV27

CDR3aa: ATSNPDSGSRTKNIQY
v_gene: TRBV15

CDR3aa: ASRTSGTGGYEQY
v_gene: TRBV7-2

CDR3aa: ASSTGAGGGVTNEKLF
v_gene: TRBV19

CDR3aa: AWSRGGRIYGYT
v_gene: TRBV30

CDR3aa: ASSPRTGTGTNEKLF
v_gene: TRBV27

CDR3aa: AIRAQFDNQPQH
v_gene: TRBV10-3

CDR3aa: ASSPRRGSNQPQH
v_gene: TRBV19

CDR3aa: ASSLQGQGTTDTQY
v_gene: TRBV6-2/TRBV6-3

CDR3aa: ASSTGQGRQY
v_gene: TRBV28

CDR3aa: ASSRRSGGSGNTIY
v_gene: TRBV3-1/TRBV3-2

CDR3aa: AGGTGFGTEAF
v_gene: TRBV28

CDR3aa: ASSAPGAAKETQY
v_gene: TRBV19

CDR3aa: ASSRVGQEHQPQH
v_gene: TRBV7-8

CDR3aa: ASSLGTGFTGELF
v_gene: TRBV7-9

CDR3aa: ASGFQTGQAF
v_gene: TRBV6-5

CDR3aa: ASSLAGAGNTIY
v_gene: TRBV5-6

CDR3aa: ASSYVGHTDTQY
v_gene: TRBV6-5

CDR3aa: ASSSQTGLGTEAF
v_gene: TRBV28

CDR3aa: ASSSSNRDTSSNQPQH
v_gene: TRBV7-8

CDR3aa: ASSPAFTAF
v_gene: TRBV12-3/TRBV12-4

CDR3aa: ASSFYPSWYSNQPQH
v_gene: TRBV28

CDR3aa: ASSTVRGSGANVLT
v_gene: TRBV5-5

CDR3aa: AGGALGTDTQY
v_gene: TRBV7-8

CDR3aa: ASSRTVNYGYT
v_gene: TRBV28